Listed below are T cell receptor beta chains from one sample, sequenced in a study of shared clonotypes between healthy human individuals. Assay: immunoSEQ multiplex PCR; the TCRdb copy retains only in-frame clones and omits some. This table has 1.5 million to 2.5 million clones, over 85% appearing once. What was sequenced was naive CD8+ T cells sorted from blood. These receptors were collected from a man aged 18 to 30 in good health. The CDR3 runs from the conserved cysteine through the conserved F or W. Fields, in order: D gene, J gene, V gene, clone size, CDR3 protein, CDR3 DNA. A D gene is named only where the DNA matches it firmly. Rows may omit the clone size; those that give it use once, few, many or a size class.

TRBD1	TRBJ1-5	TRBV2	.	CASSPGQGWQPQHF	TGTGCCAGCAGTCCGGGACAGGGTTGGCAGCCCCAGCATTTT
TRBD1	TRBJ1-6	TRBV7-9	.	CASSLESTGSSPLHF	TGTGCCAGCAGCTTAGAATCGACAGGGAGTTCACCCCTCCACTTT
.	TRBJ2-5	TRBV7-9	.	CASSLPSGSGEHETQYF	TGTGCCAGCAGCTTACCCTCGGGATCGGGGGAGCATGAGACCCAGTACTTC
TRBD1	TRBJ1-2	TRBV2	once	CASSATPRGTANYGYTF	TGTGCCAGCAGTGCGACACCTAGGGGGACAGCTAACTATGGCTACACCTTC
.	TRBJ1-1	TRBV29-1	.	CSVGGTERTEAFF	TGCAGCGTTGGTGGGACGGAACGTACTGAAGCTTTCTTT
.	TRBJ1-1	TRBV25-1	.	CATLSTGSNTEAFF	TGTGCCACCCTGTCGACAGGATCGAACACTGAAGCTTTCTTT
.	TRBJ1-2	TRBV13	.	CASSLVQGHGYTF	TGTGCCAGCAGCTTAGTACAGGGCCATGGCTACACCTTC
.	TRBJ1-6	TRBV9	.	CASSVEGSGPWGSPLHF	TGTGCCAGCAGCGTAGAAGGTTCGGGGCCCTGGGGTTCACCCCTCCACTTT
.	TRBJ2-1	TRBV6-6	.	CASSYGGNPYNEQFF	TGTGCCAGCAGTTATGGGGGGAACCCCTACAATGAGCAGTTCTTC
TRBD2	TRBJ2-1	TRBV7-9	.	CASSFIGLAEWNEQFF	TGTGCCAGCAGCTTCATAGGACTAGCTGAGTGGAATGAGCAGTTCTTC
.	TRBJ1-6	TRBV18	few	CASSPGGPVGGSPLHF	TGTGCCAGCTCACCAGGGGGCCCAGTAGGTGGTTCACCCCTCCACTTT
.	TRBJ1-1	TRBV6-6	few	CASSLGGYSDTEAFF	TGTGCCAGCAGTCTTGGTGGGTATTCGGACACTGAAGCTTTCTTT
.	TRBJ1-6	TRBV30	.	CAWSESFSYNSPLHF	TGTGCCTGGAGTGAAAGTTTCTCCTATAATTCACCCCTCCACTTT
TRBD2	TRBJ2-2	TRBV6-5	.	CASSYSAGGPGELFF	TGTGCCAGCAGTTACTCGGCGGGAGGGCCCGGGGAGCTGTTTTTT
.	TRBJ2-2	TRBV6-1	.	CASSELSRGELFF	TGTGCCAGCAGTGAACTATCAAGGGGGGAGCTGTTTTTT
TRBD1	TRBJ1-5	TRBV27	.	CASSFTGGLSPQHF	TGTGCCAGCAGTTTCACAGGGGGCCTTAGTCCCCAGCATTTT
.	TRBJ2-7	TRBV5-1	.	CASSDLTNSGAYEQYF	TGCGCCAGCAGCGATCTGACCAACTCGGGAGCCTACGAGCAGTACTTC
.	TRBJ1-1	TRBV6-1	.	CASSEARGGNTEAFF	TGTGCCAGCAGTGAAGCGAGGGGGGGGAACACTGAAGCTTTCTTT
.	TRBJ2-6	TRBV11-2	.	CASSSPGAGANVLTF	TGTGCCAGCAGCTCCCCAGGAGCTGGGGCCAACGTCCTGACTTTC
.	TRBJ2-3	TRBV4-1	.	CASSQVQGADTQYF	TGCGCCAGCAGCCAAGTCCAGGGCGCAGATACGCAGTATTTT
.	TRBJ2-7	TRBV5-4	.	CASSLEAPSYEQYF	TGTGCCAGCAGCTTGGAGGCCCCCTCCTACGAGCAGTACTTC
.	TRBJ2-7	TRBV5-1	.	CASSLEVSYEQYF	TGCGCCAGCAGCTTGGAAGTATCCTACGAGCAGTACTTC
.	TRBJ1-4	TRBV6-5	.	CASMGRVAANEKLFF	TGTGCCAGCATGGGCAGAGTCGCTGCTAATGAAAAACTGTTTTTT
.	TRBJ2-1	TRBV7-9	.	CASSLPPQDNEQFF	TGTGCCAGCAGCTTACCCCCCCAAGACAATGAGCAGTTCTTC
.	TRBJ1-5	TRBV7-9	.	CASSLGIQPQHF	TGTGCCAGCAGCTTAGGTATTCAGCCCCAGCATTTT
.	TRBJ1-1	TRBV6-5	.	CASSSHPNTEAFF	TGTGCCAGCAGTTCCCATCCGAACACTGAAGCTTTCTTT
TRBD2	TRBJ2-7	TRBV2	once	CASKESGGAYEQYF	TGTGCCAGCAAGGAAAGCGGGGGAGCCTACGAGCAGTACTTC